The 2 T cell receptor beta chains given below trace back to one sample, sequenced in a study of cytomegalovirus exposure and HLA in healthy donors. Produced via immunoSEQ multiplex PCR; TCRdb's table is partial and in-frame only. Seen here are some 110,000 clones, more than 85% observed once, and the top ten hold approximately 4.5%. Sequencing was performed on PBMCs. These receptor sequences come from a man younger than 30 in good health and CMV-seropositive.

This clone is a singleton in its sample. V usage is TRBV6-5 and J usage is TRBJ2-1, with D tentatively TRBD2 (7 bases). The CDR3 is 14 residues long. Between the trimmed V and J ends, which lost 11 bases and 0 bases, there was a span of 14 bases. Germline V CDR1 and CDR2: MNHEY, SVGAGI. The chain's CDR3 is CASGGRSSYNEQFF. The CDR3 nucleotides are TGTGCCTCCGGGGGGCGGAGCTCCTACAATGAGCAGTTCTTC.

The CDR3 region is CASRTQGQANTEAFF. As DNA, the CDR3 is TGTGCCAGCAGAACACAGGGACAGGCGAACACTGAAGCTTTCTTT. The chain uses TRBV6-5 and TRBJ1-1; 8 bases match TRBD1. The germline V gene encodes CDR1 MNHEY and CDR2 SVGAGI. After removal of 6 bases from V and 1 base from J, the junction contained 7 bases not matched to a gene. The CDR3 is 15 residues long.